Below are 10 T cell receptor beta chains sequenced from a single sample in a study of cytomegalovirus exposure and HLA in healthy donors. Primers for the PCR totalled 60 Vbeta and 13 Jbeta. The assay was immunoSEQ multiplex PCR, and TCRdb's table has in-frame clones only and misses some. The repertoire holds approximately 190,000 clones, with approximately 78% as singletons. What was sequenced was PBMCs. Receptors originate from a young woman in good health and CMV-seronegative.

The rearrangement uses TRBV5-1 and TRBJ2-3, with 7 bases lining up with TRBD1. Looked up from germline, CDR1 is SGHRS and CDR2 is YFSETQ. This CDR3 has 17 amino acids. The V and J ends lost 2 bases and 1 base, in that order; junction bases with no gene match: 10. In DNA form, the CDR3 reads TGCGCCAGCAGCTTCGCAGGGGGAGATTTGGGCACAGATACGCAGTATTTT. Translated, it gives CASSFAGGDLGTDTQYF.

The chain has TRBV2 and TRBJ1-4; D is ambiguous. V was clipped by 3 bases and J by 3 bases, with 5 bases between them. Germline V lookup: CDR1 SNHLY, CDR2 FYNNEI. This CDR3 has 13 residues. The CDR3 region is CASSESPNEKLFF. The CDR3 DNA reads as TGTGCCAGCAGTGAGAGCCCTAATGAAAAACTGTTTTTT. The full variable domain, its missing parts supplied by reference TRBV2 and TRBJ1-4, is EPEVTQTPSHQVTQMGQEVILRCVPISNHLYFYWYRQILGQKVEFLVSFYNNEISEKSEIFDDQFSVERPDGSNFTLKIRSTKLEDSAMYFCASSESPNEKLFFGSGTQLSVL.

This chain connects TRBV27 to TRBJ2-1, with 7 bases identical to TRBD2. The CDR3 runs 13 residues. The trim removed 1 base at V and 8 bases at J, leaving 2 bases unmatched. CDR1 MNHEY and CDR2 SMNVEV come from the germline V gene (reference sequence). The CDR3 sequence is CASSLLGGDEQFF. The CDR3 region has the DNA TGTGCCAGCAGTTTATTGGGGGGGGATGAGCAGTTCTTC.

The CDR3 nucleotides read TGTGCCAGCAGCCGAGGACAGTGGGGATACAATGAGCAGTTCTTC. Its translation is CASSRGQWGYNEQFF. V usage is TRBV14 and J usage is TRBJ2-1; the D gene is possibly TRBD1 (6 bases). CDR1 and CDR2 from the germline V gene are SGHDN and FVKESK. Trimming took off 4 bases at V and 4 bases at J, with 14 bases between the two ends. This CDR3 is built from 15 residues.

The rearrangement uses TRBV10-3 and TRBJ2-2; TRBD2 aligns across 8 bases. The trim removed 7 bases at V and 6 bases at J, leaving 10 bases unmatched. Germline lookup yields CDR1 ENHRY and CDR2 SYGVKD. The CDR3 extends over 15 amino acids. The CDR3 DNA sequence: TGTGCCATCACGGACCCGGGGGGGGGTTCCGGGGAGCTGTTTTTT. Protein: CAITDPGGGSGELFF.

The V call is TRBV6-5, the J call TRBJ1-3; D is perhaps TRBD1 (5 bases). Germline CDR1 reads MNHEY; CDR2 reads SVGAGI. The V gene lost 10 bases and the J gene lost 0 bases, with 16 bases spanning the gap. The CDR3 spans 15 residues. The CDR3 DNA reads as TGTGCCACACAGACAGATTTGAGCTCTGGAAACACCATATATTTT. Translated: CATQTDLSSGNTIYF.

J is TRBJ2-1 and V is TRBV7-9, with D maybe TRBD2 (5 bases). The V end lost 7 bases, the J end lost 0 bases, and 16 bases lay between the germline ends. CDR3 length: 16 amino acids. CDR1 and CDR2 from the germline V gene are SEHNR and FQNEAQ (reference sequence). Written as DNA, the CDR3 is TGTGCCAGCACCCCAGAGGGCAGTCCCTCCTACAATGAGCAGTTCTTC. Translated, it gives CASTPEGSPSYNEQFF.

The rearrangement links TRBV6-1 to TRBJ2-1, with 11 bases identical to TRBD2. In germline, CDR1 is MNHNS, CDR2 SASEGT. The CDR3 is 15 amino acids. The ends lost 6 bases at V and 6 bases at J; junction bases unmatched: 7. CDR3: CASSALAGGVNEQFF. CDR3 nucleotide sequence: TGTGCCAGCAGCGCCCTAGCGGGGGGCGTCAATGAGCAGTTCTTC.

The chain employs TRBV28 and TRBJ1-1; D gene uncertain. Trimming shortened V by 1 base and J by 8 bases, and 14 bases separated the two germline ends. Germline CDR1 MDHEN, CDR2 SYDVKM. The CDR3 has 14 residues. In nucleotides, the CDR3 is TGTGCCAGCAGTTTATCTCCGGTCGCCTCCGAAGCTTTCTTT. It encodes CASSLSPVASEAFF.

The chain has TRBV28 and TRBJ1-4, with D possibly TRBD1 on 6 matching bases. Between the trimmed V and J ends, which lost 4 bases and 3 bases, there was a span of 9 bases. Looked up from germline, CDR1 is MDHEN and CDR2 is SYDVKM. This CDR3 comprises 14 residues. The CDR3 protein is CASSSQGSNEKLFF. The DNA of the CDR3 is TGTGCCAGCAGTTCCCAGGGGTCTAATGAAAAACTGTTTTTT.